The sequence of this TCR beta chain was determined in a study of PD-L1 blockade in urothelial cancer. Study details: Blood drawn 3 weeks (second dose) and 6 weeks after treatment start was analyzed. Overall study results and limits: Pretreatment clonality of the blood TCR repertoire below the median was predictive of superior survival.

As to this clone: Its matching antigen is unknown.

Sample numbers ranged from 1 to 8 per patient, encompassing pretreatment and on-treatment collections. This CDR3 is built from 15 residues. The germline V and J ends were trimmed by 2 bases and 0 bases, with 9 bases remaining between them. Germline V lookup: CDR1 SGDLS, CDR2 YYNGEE. Each PCR received spiked synthetic TCR analog templates. Sequencing was performed with immunoSEQ multiplex PCR; in TCRdb, only in-frame clones are kept and a portion is missing. In the table there are approximately 110,000 clones, around 85% of which are singletons. The sequences come from PBMCs, collected around atezolizumab (anti-PD-L1) treatment. This rearrangement joins TRBV9 to TRBJ2-1; D may be TRBD2 (5 bases). This receptor was obtained from a middle-aged man with urothelial cancer. CDR3 residues: CASSVDLSSYNEQFF. DNA for the CDR3: TGTGCCAGCAGCGTGGACTTGAGCTCCTACAATGAGCAGTTCTTC.